These T cell receptor beta chains were read from a single sample in a study of blood T cell repertoires in COVID-19. Repertoires were generated with immunoSEQ multiplex PCR, while TCRdb's copy carries only in-frame clones and drops some. The sample yields fewer than 300,000 clones, roughly 83% seen once. The sample was peripheral blood. These receptors were taken from a human donor with COVID-19, enrolled during active disease. The donor label of this sample is uncertain. Each CDR3 is given without its conserved first and last residue. Size is omitted from some rows. Given values are once, few, many or a class for expanded clones.

v_call,clone_size,j_call,cdr3_aa
TRBV7-3,-,TRBJ2-3,ASSLGTSKTDTQY
TRBV11-2,-,TRBJ2-5,ASSPKAATGGLGETQY
TRBV29-1,-,TRBJ2-3,SERAGASTDTQY
TRBV4-1,once,TRBJ2-7,ASSQDFSYPGYRYNSYEQY
TRBV28,-,TRBJ2-1,ASSPGLAGALGNEQF
TRBV10-2,-,TRBJ2-1,ASRAGGSGNEQF
TRBV5-6,-,TRBJ1-5,ASSRFTDDQPQH
TRBV2,-,TRBJ1-1,ASSESMGRGTEAF
TRBV4-3,-,TRBJ1-6,ASSQGGNRDNSPLH
TRBV28,-,TRBJ2-3,ASSPAGIHTDTQY
TRBV12-3/TRBV12-4,-,TRBJ1-6,ASRSGWNSPLH
TRBV2,-,TRBJ2-5,ASSGGTGETQY
TRBV19,-,TRBJ2-7,ASSIRGYEQY
TRBV11-2,-,TRBJ1-5,ASSGTVSQPQH
TRBV5-8,-,TRBJ2-2,ASSLEGFANTGELF
TRBV6-5,-,TRBJ1-6,ASRNQGAGNSPLH
TRBV5-5,-,TRBJ2-2,ASSSRDRPAPELF
TRBV19,once,TRBJ1-2,ASTFDRGPYGYT
TRBV29-1,few,TRBJ1-1,SVEGQIGTEAF
TRBV6-5,-,TRBJ2-7,ASRDAGGKAYEQY
TRBV29-1,-,TRBJ1-2,SVAWGQRNGYT
TRBV3-1/TRBV3-2,-,TRBJ2-7,ASSWRGTREQY
TRBV28,once,TRBJ2-2,ASSLGTGSNTGELF
TRBV19,-,TRBJ2-1,ASSIPGLAGDRQF
TRBV27,-,TRBJ2-6,ASSTGPGANVLT
TRBV28,-,TRBJ1-3,ASSSPGTGRGNTIY
TRBV28,-,TRBJ2-1,ASSLYSGSGRRYEQF
TRBV27,-,TRBJ2-5,ASRVGGGLETQY
TRBV19,few,TRBJ1-1,ASSDRGRTVEAF
TRBV15,few,TRBJ2-5,ATSSQGGAQGETQY
TRBV3-1/TRBV3-2,-,TRBJ2-4,ASSHRTGHDGKNIQY
TRBV28,-,TRBJ1-1,ATKTWTGDTEAF
TRBV28,-,TRBJ2-3,ASSFATLTDTQY
TRBV18,-,TRBJ1-1,ASSEGVFGTGLGNTEAF
TRBV2,-,TRBJ2-6,ASRARSGANVLT
TRBV12-3/TRBV12-4,-,TRBJ1-2,ASTRQENYGYT
TRBV28,-,TRBJ2-2,ASSSQGAGFAGELF
TRBV28,-,TRBJ1-2,ASSLLQNGYT
TRBV27,-,TRBJ2-7,ASSLSWDRAYEQY
TRBV19,-,TRBJ1-2,ASSKGVGLNYGYT
TRBV5-1,-,TRBJ1-6,ASSFGQGRSKTPLH
TRBV4-1,-,TRBJ1-5,ASSQAGQDNQPQH
TRBV28,-,TRBJ2-7,ASSYPPGGGWYEQY
TRBV5-1,-,TRBJ2-2,ASSPAGEGGELF
TRBV30,once,TRBJ2-3,AWGQGVGDTQY
TRBV7-2,-,TRBJ1-5,ASSLGGQGGQPQH
TRBV7-2,-,TRBJ2-7,ASSLSGNRDEQY
TRBV5-5,few,TRBJ2-4,ASSSDQGLAGDIAKNIQY
TRBV3-1/TRBV3-2,-,TRBJ1-1,ASKGQRTEAF
TRBV19,once,TRBJ1-5,ASTQGGGTGSNQPQH
TRBV19,-,TRBJ1-5,ASNFRGQPQH
TRBV7-9,few,TRBJ2-3,ASSRPYRQGKDRTDTQY